The T cell receptor (beta chain) under discussion was sequenced for a study of T cells in Graves' hyperthyroidism and ophthalmopathy. The hyperthyroidism patients had all been newly diagnosed, and their disease duration was under 2 months. Their ages ranged from 18 to 65 years. The CDR3 regions of TCR beta were amplified from RNA transcripts. A set of HTBI primers served as the primers for a first-round RT-PCR of the TCR CDR3. One entry per CDR3 protein, called by TCRdb with MiXCR from the multiplex PCR reads. The data show 45,000 or so distinct CDR3 sequences, 45% to 50% seen once. Study outcomes and limitations: The model anticipated ophthalmopathy a median approximately 6.6 months pre-onset. Using 13 V-J features, a model discriminated ophthalmopathy from stable hyperthyroidism. Clonotypes that were expanded in thyroid above 0.001 mostly appeared in blood too.

Of note for this clonotype: Its antigen is not known.

Germline assignment: CDR1 SEHNR and CDR2 FQNEAQ (reference sequence). The CDR3 loop spans 14 amino acids. Between the trimmed V and J ends, which lost 7 bases and 4 bases, there was a span of 16 bases. The chain is built from TRBV7-9 and TRBJ1-1; maybe TRBD1 (5 bases). This receptor was taken from a woman aged 50 to 60 with Graves' hyperthyroidism. Input material: peripheral blood or thyroid tissue (not recorded which). The CDR3 coding sequence is TGTGCCAGCATCAACTGGGGGGTGGGCACTGAAGCTTTCTTT. Its translation is CASINWGVGTEAFF.